The TCR beta chain described here comes from a study of blood T cell repertoires in COVID-19. Study information: The samples span acute and convalescent COVID-19 from the United States, Italy and Spain. Sources were T cells, B-cell-depleted T cells, or PBMCs; the material itself was cDNA or gDNA.

In the original processing: It was from reference gene primer amplification that nucleated cell counts were estimated. The method was immunoSEQ multiplex PCR; TCRdb's version includes in-frame clones alone and lacks a portion of them. The V and J calls and clone size are taken from that table; D and trimming were inferred from the DNA. The top ten hold around 6.3% of the sample, which has some 350,000 clones, around 89% seen once. This CDR3 spans 15 amino acids. The ends lost 5 bases at V and 1 base at J; junction bases unmatched: 4. Germline assignment: CDR1 SGHNT and CDR2 YENEEA. This chain joins TRBV11-3 and TRBJ2-7, with 11 positions matching TRBD1. This receptor was obtained from a man aged 18-30 years with active or convalescent COVID-19. The sequencing input was peripheral blood. DNA of the CDR3: TGTGCCAGCAGCCCAGGACAGGGGGCTTCCTACGAGCAGTACTTC. It encodes CASSPGQGASYEQYF.